The T cell receptor (beta chain) described here comes from a study of shared clonotypes between healthy human individuals. Using immunoSEQ multiplex PCR, the repertoire was profiled, and TCRdb retains in-frame clones only, with some absent. Of about 690,000 clones in the sample, around 90% were seen once. Trimming left V 4 bases short and J 0 bases short, with 10 bases between. Germline loops: CDR1 SNHLY, CDR2 FYNNEI. The CDR3 has 15 amino acids. The source material was memory CD8+ T cells from PBMCs. Subset described: CD45RO+ cells pooled with CCR7-negative TemRA cells. The sequence derives from a man younger than 35 in good health. Some clones in this sample may be carry-over from other donors' samples. The rearrangement uses TRBV2 and TRBJ1-3; a possible D gene is TRBD1 (6 bases). The CDR3 is CASSGGRDSGNTIYF. CDR3 sequence (DNA): TGTGCCAGCAGTGGGGGGCGCGACTCTGGAAACACCATATATTTT.